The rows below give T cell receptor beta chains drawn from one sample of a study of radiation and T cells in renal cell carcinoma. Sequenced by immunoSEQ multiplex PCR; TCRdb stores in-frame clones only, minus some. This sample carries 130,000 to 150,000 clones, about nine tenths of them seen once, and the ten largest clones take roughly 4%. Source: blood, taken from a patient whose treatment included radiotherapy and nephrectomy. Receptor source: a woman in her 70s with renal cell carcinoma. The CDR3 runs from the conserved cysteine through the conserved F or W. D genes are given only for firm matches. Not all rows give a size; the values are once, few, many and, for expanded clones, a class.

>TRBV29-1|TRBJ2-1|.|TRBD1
CTSSNSAGGNEQFF
TGCACCTCCTCCAATTCTGCAGGGGGCAATGAGCAGTTCTTC
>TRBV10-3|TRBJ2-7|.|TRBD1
CAISGALGQGTYEQYF
TGTGCCATCAGTGGGGCTTTGGGACAGGGTACCTACGAGCAGTACTTC
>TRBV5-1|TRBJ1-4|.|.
CASSLGTGDEKLFF
TGCGCCAGCAGCTTGGGGACGGGAGATGAAAAACTGTTTTTT
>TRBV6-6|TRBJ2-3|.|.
CASSRLAGSTDTQYF
TGTGCCAGCAGTCGATTGGCGGGGAGCACAGATACGCAGTATTTT
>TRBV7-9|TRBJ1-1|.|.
CASSLSGGVNEAFF
TGTGCCAGCAGCTTAAGCGGGGGGGTAAATGAAGCTTTCTTT
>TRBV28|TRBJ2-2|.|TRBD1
CASSSTGGGNTGELFF
TGTGCCAGCAGCTCGACAGGGGGCGGGAACACCGGGGAGCTGTTTTTT
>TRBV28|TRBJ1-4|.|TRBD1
CASSSGTGVAEKLFF
TGTGCCAGCAGTTCAGGGACAGGGGTTGCGGAAAAACTGTTTTTT
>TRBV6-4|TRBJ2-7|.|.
CASRPRTIYEQYF
TGTGCCAGCAGACCTCGGACGATCTACGAGCAGTACTTC
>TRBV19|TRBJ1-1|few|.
CASSPVKKGFLNTEAFF
TGTGCCAGTAGTCCCGTCAAGAAAGGCTTTCTGAACACTGAAGCTTTCTTT
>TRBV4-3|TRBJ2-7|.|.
CASSQVTTSYEQYF
TGCGCCAGCAGCCAAGTCACGACCAGTTACGAGCAGTACTTC
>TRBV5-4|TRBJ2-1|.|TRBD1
CASSPGTAHEQFF
TGTGCCAGCAGCCCCGGGACAGCGCATGAGCAGTTCTTC
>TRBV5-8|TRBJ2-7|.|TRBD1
CASSFGQGAHEQYF
TGTGCCAGCAGCTTCGGACAGGGGGCCCACGAGCAGTACTTC
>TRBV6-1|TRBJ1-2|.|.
CASSEWEGGPNYGYTF
TGTGCCAGCAGTGAATGGGAAGGGGGGCCCAACTATGGCTACACCTTC
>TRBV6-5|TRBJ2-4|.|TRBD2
CASGGLGSFIQYF
TGTGCCAGCGGCGGACTAGGATCTTTCATTCAGTACTTC
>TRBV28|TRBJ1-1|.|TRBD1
CASSLWGQRNTEAFF
TGTGCCAGCAGCCTTTGGGGACAGAGGAACACTGAAGCTTTCTTT
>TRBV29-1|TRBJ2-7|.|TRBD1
CSGGTGYEQYF
TGCAGCGGCGGGACAGGGTACGAGCAGTACTTC
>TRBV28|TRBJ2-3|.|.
CASSLGRVGTDTQYF
TGTGCCAGCAGTTTAGGGCGGGTCGGCACAGATACGCAGTATTTT
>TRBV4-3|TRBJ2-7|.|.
CASSQVLRGTGEQYF
TGCGCCAGCAGCCAAGTCCTCAGGGGAACGGGCGAGCAGTACTTC
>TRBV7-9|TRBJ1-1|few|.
CASSFGPPKAFF
TGTGCCAGCAGCTTTGGGCCCCCCAAAGCTTTCTTT
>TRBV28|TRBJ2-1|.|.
CASSFSLTNEQFF
TGTGCCAGCAGTTTTTCCCTTACCAATGAGCAGTTCTTC
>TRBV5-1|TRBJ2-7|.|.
CASSTGTANEQYF
TGCGCCAGCAGCACCGGGACTGCAAACGAGCAGTACTTC
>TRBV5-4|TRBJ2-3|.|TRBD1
CASSLGQSTDTQYF
TGTGCCAGCAGTTTGGGACAGAGCACAGATACGCAGTATTTT
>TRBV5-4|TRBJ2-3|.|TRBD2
CASSKRGPGDTQYF
TGTGCCAGCAGCAAGCGGGGGCCGGGAGATACGCAGTATTTT
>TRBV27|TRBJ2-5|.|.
CASSSSRDYQETQYF
TGTGCCAGCAGTTCTAGCCGGGACTACCAAGAGACCCAGTACTTC
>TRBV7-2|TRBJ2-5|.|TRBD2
CASSPVAGETQYF
TGTGCCAGCAGCCCAGTAGCGGGGGAGACCCAGTACTTC
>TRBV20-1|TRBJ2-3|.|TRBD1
CRTGGADTQYF
TGCAGGACAGGGGGCGCGGATACGCAGTATTTT
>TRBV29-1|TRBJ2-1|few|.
CSVEEGGGAEQFF
TGCAGCGTTGAAGAAGGTGGCGGGGCCGAGCAGTTCTTC
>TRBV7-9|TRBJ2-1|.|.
CASSWGWERRNEQFF
TGTGCCAGCAGCTGGGGTTGGGAGCGTCGCAATGAGCAGTTCTTC
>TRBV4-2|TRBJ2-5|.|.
CASSRGLQETQYF
TGTGCCAGCAGCCGCGGACTACAAGAGACCCAGTACTTC
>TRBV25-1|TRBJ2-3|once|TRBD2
CASSVAGASTDTQYF
TGTGCCAGCAGCGTAGCGGGGGCTAGCACAGATACGCAGTATTTT
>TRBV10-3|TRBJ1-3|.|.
CAISDRAGTSGNTIYF
TGTGCCATCAGTGACCGAGCCGGGACAAGCGGAAACACCATATATTTT
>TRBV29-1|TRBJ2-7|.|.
CSVEGQEGAYEQYF
TGCAGCGTTGAAGGACAGGAGGGGGCATACGAGCAGTACTTC
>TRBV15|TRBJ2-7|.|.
CATSSTGTVPYEQYF
TGTGCCACCAGCAGTACCGGGACGGTCCCCTACGAGCAGTACTTC
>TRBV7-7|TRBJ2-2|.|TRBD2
CASSLGTSYTGELFF
TGTGCTAGCAGCTTGGGGACTAGCTACACCGGGGAGCTGTTTTTT
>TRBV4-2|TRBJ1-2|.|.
CASSQVGQANYGYTF
TGTGCCAGCAGCCAAGTCGGGCAGGCTAACTATGGCTACACCTTC
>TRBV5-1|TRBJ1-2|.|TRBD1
CASSLGQGAHGYTF
TGCGCCAGCAGCTTGGGCCAGGGGGCGCATGGCTACACCTTC
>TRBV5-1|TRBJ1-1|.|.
CASSLEGLWANTEAFF
TGCGCCAGCAGCTTGGAAGGTCTCTGGGCGAACACTGAAGCTTTCTTT
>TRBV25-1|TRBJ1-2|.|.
CASSGDYYGYTF
TGTGCCAGCAGTGGGGATTACTATGGCTACACCTTC
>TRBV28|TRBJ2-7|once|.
CASSSGRYEQYF
TGTGCCAGCAGTTCAGGGCGGTACGAGCAGTACTTC
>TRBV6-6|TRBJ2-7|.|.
CASSYPPGIYEQYF
TGTGCCAGCAGTTACCCCCCAGGTATCTACGAGCAGTACTTC
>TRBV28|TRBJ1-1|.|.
CASTFYGTPADTEAFF
TGTGCCAGCACTTTTTATGGAACACCGGCGGACACTGAAGCTTTCTTT